One sample yielded the 31 T cell receptor beta chains listed below, sequenced in a study of blood T cell repertoires in COVID-19. Repertoires were generated with immunoSEQ multiplex PCR, while TCRdb's copy carries only in-frame clones and drops some. The table lists approximately 280,000 clones, approximately 90% of them singletons. The sequenced sample consisted of PBMCs or T cells enriched from blood (not recorded which). The receptors shown here come from a woman in her forties who had recovered from COVID-19.

The rearrangement links TRBV28 to TRBJ2-1; 7 nucleotides match TRBD2. This CDR3 is built from 14 residues. The J segment lost 9 bases and the V segment lost 3 bases, leaving 8 bases of the junction unmatched. The germline gives CDR1 MDHEN, CDR2 SYDVKM. CDR3 DNA sequence: TGTGCCAGCAGTTTTGGTGGGAGGGCCAGTGAGCAGTTCTTC. Its protein product is CASSFGGRASEQFF.

The chain carries TRBV7-9 and TRBJ2-3; 14 positions agree with TRBD2. With V trimmed by 4 bases and J by 6 bases, 6 bases remained unmatched. Germline V CDR1 and CDR2: SEHNR, FQNEAQ (reference sequence). CDR3 length equals 16 residues. The CDR3 protein is CASSSPGLAGVDTQYF. The CDR3 DNA sequence: TGTGCCAGCAGCTCCCCGGGACTAGCGGGAGTGGATACGCAGTATTTT.

This chain connects TRBV7-2 to TRBJ1-4; perhaps TRBD1 as D (6 bases). The V and J ends lost 2 bases and 8 bases respectively, with 12 bases between them. CDR1 is SGHTA, CDR2 FQGNSA, per germline. The CDR3 is 14 residues long. This CDR3 is CASSLQGRVEKLFF. The CDR3 DNA reads TGTGCCAGCAGCTTACAGGGGCGGGTCGAAAAACTGTTTTTT.

The J gene is TRBJ1-2, the V gene TRBV12-3 or TRBV12-4; TRBD1 matches at 8 bases. V shed 6 bases, J shed 6 bases, and the junction held 6 bases outside the gene matches. The CDR3 contains 13 residues. DNA of the CDR3: TGTGCCAGCAGGCTAAAGACAGGGGATGGCTACACCTTC. Translating gives CASRLKTGDGYTF.

The rearrangement uses TRBV5-1 and TRBJ1-4; tentatively, D is TRBD1 (6 bases). Trimming took off 6 bases at V and 4 bases at J, with 10 bases between the two ends. The CDR3 runs 13 residues. CDR1 and CDR2 (germline): SGHRS, YFSETQ. DNA for the CDR3: TGCGCCAGCACAGCAGGGGATAATGAAAAACTGTTTTTT. It encodes CASTAGDNEKLFF.

CDR3 sequence reads: CASSLYSGRETDTQYF. As DNA, the CDR3 is TGTGCCAGCAGTTTATACAGCGGGAGGGAGACAGATACGCAGTATTTT. The chain joins TRBV28 to TRBJ2-3; TRBD2 matches 10 bases. The CDR3 totals 16 residues. Trimming removed 1 base from V and 3 bases from J; junction bases left unmatched: 4. Germline values: CDR1 MDHEN, CDR2 SYDVKM.

The chain has TRBV24-1 and TRBJ1-1; 9 nucleotides line up with TRBD1. This CDR3 region has 14 residues. Germline V gives CDR1 KGHDR, CDR2 SFDVKD. Trimming cost V 3 bases and J 2 bases; bases outside gene matches: 0. The CDR3 region is CATSDTGGNTEAFF. The CDR3 DNA reads TGTGCCACCAGTGATACAGGGGGCAACACTGAAGCTTTCTTT.

The genes are TRBV6-1 and TRBJ1-3, with D possibly being TRBD1 (5 bases). V was shortened by 3 bases and J by 4 bases, with 10 bases between the two germline ends. CDR1 is MNHNS and CDR2 is SASEGT in the germline V gene. This CDR3 is 14 amino acids long. The CDR3 DNA follows: TGTGCCAGCAGTGAGGCCAGGGTGGGAAACACCATATATTTT. It translates to CASSEARVGNTIYF.

This chain uses TRBV6-2 or TRBV6-3 with TRBJ2-5, with D possibly matching TRBD2 (6 bases). Looked up from germline, CDR1 is MNHEY and CDR2 is SVGEGT. The CDR3 totals 16 residues. Trimming cost V 1 base and J 9 bases, with 21 bases left between them. The CDR3 DNA is TGTGCCAGCAGTTACTTCTCGGGGGAGGCGTCGGAAGCCCAGTACTTC. Translating gives CASSYFSGEASEAQYF.

The chain links TRBV19 to TRBJ2-1; D perhaps matches TRBD2 (6 bases). V lost 5 bases to trimming and J lost 7 bases, with 24 bases between them. The CDR3 covers 17 residues. Germline CDR1 and CDR2: LNHDA and SQIVND (reference sequence). CDR3 region: CASSLSSSVAVQNEQFF. The DNA of the CDR3 is TGTGCCAGTAGTCTGAGCTCTTCTGTAGCGGTCCAGAATGAGCAGTTCTTC.

The J gene is TRBJ2-3, the V gene TRBV15; tentative D call: TRBD2 (6 bases). The CDR3 is made up of 12 amino acids. Trimming removed 11 bases at V and 5 bases at J, with 14 bases between. Germline-derived CDR1 and CDR2 are LNHNV and YYDKDF (reference sequence). In DNA form, the CDR3 reads TGTGCCGTTGGGTCGGGAGTAGATACGCAGTATTTT. Translating gives CAVGSGVDTQYF. Full variable domain (remainder filled in from reference TRBV15 and TRBJ2-3): DAMVIQNPRYQVTQFGKPVTLSCSQTLNHNVMYWYQQKSSQAPKLLFHYYDKDFNNEADTPDNFQSRRPNTSFCFLDIRSPGLGDTAMYLCAVGSGVDTQYFGPGTRLTVL.

This clone is a singleton in its sample. The V call is TRBV14, the J call TRBJ2-1; 7 nucleotides agree with TRBD2. The CDR3 totals 16 residues. Germline assignment: CDR1 SGHDN and CDR2 FVKESK. V trimming: 0 bases; J trimming: 3 bases; junction bases outside the gene matches: 5. CDR3 loop: CASSQDWGGVYNEQFF. The DNA of the CDR3 is TGTGCCAGCAGCCAAGATTGGGGGGGAGTCTACAATGAGCAGTTCTTC.

The chain employs TRBV11-2 and TRBJ2-7; the match to TRBD2 covers 7 bases. The ends lost 1 base at V and 3 bases at J; junction bases unmatched: 6. CDR3 length: 15 amino acids. Germline V gene sequence: CDR1 SGHAT, CDR2 FQNNGV. Here the CDR3 reads CASSLGEGRIYEQYF. CDR3 nucleotides: TGTGCCAGCAGCTTAGGGGAGGGGAGGATCTACGAGCAGTACTTC. Complete variable domain (other parts from reference TRBV11-2 and TRBJ2-7): EAGVAQSPRYKIIEKRQSVAFWCNPISGHATLYWYQQILGQGPKLLIQFQNNGVVDDSQLPKDRFSAERLKGVDSTLKIQPAKLEDSAVYLCASSLGEGRIYEQYFGPGTRLTVT.

The J gene is TRBJ2-2, the V gene TRBV27; tentatively, D is TRBD1 (6 bases). Deletions cut 4 bases from V and 4 bases from J, with 19 bases between. This CDR3 region has 17 residues. Per germline, CDR1 MNHEY and CDR2 SMNVEV (reference sequence). The CDR3 is CASSSNSLGTSTGELFF. In DNA form, the CDR3 reads TGTGCCAGCAGTTCCAACTCACTAGGGACATCCACCGGGGAGCTGTTTTTT.

This clone was seen a handful of times. The CDR3 DNA reads TGCGCCAGCAGCCAAGACAGGGGAAAAGGAGAGACCCAGTACTTC. Translation gives CASSQDRGKGETQYF. This sequence joins TRBV4-3 and TRBJ2-5; TRBD1 might be the D (6 bases). Germline V lookup: CDR1 LGHNA, CDR2 YSLEER. The CDR3 is 15 amino acids. Trimming shortened V by 0 bases and J by 4 bases, and 12 bases separated the two germline ends.

V is TRBV19 and J is TRBJ1-5, with 11 bases identical to TRBD1. With V trimmed by 6 bases and J by 4 bases, 5 bases remained unmatched. CDR3 length equals 15 residues. Germline V gene sequence: CDR1 LNHDA, CDR2 SQIVND (reference sequence). CDR3 coding DNA: TGTGCCAGTAGCAGGGACAGGGGGTTTAATCAGCCCCAGCATTTT. Translated: CASSRDRGFNQPQHF.

The chain carries TRBV6-5 and TRBJ2-1, with D possibly being TRBD2 (5 bases). Germline V gives CDR1 MNHEY, CDR2 SVGAGI. V was pared by 4 bases and J by 5 bases, with 15 bases between. This CDR3 has 15 amino acids. CDR3 protein: CASSSSWSGHNEQFF. The DNA of the CDR3 is TGTGCCAGCAGTTCCTCGTGGAGCGGACACAATGAGCAGTTCTTC.

The genes are TRBV5-5 and TRBJ2-2; D possibly corresponds to TRBD2 (6 bases). This CDR3 is built from 16 residues. The V gene lost 2 bases and the J gene lost 1 base, with 12 bases spanning the gap. Germline V gene lookup returns CDR1 SGHKS and CDR2 YYEKEE (reference sequence). CDR3 DNA: TGTGCCAGCAGCTTTACGGTAGCGGAGAACACCGGGGAGCTGTTTTTT. This encodes CASSFTVAENTGELFF.

The J gene is TRBJ2-2, the V gene TRBV12-3 or TRBV12-4; D is unresolved. The CDR3 runs to 13 residues. V was shortened by 3 bases and J by 6 bases, with 8 bases between the two germline ends. CDR3 coding DNA: TGTGCCAGCAGTTTTCGACACTCCGGGGAGCTGTTTTTT. It encodes CASSFRHSGELFF.

This chain connects TRBV7-2 to TRBJ2-5; 11 bases fit TRBD1. The CDR3 consists of 15 residues. CDR1 is SGHTA and CDR2 is FQGNSA in the germline V gene. Trimming removed 5 bases from V and 4 bases from J; junction bases left unmatched: 6. CDR3 protein: CASSVRDRGSETQYF. The DNA for the CDR3 is TGTGCCAGCAGCGTCCGGGACAGGGGGTCAGAGACCCAGTACTTC.

The chain is built from TRBV2 and TRBJ2-3; TRBD2 matches 10 bases. The CDR3 extends over 13 amino acids. Germline trimming cut 6 bases from V and 6 bases from J; bases unmatched to any gene: 3. Germline V gene lookup returns CDR1 SNHLY and CDR2 FYNNEI. The CDR3 nucleotides are TGTGCCAGCAGGGAGCGGGAGGGGGATACGCAGTATTTT. It is translated as CASREREGDTQYF.

The chain is built from TRBV5-1 and TRBJ2-5; perhaps TRBD2 as D (6 bases). V was cut by 4 bases and J by 0 bases, with 22 bases left in between. Germline V gene data show CDR1 as SGHRS and CDR2 as YFSETQ. The CDR3 consists of 18 residues. CDR3 bases: TGCGCCAGCAGCCGGGAACCAGGAGGAGGGTTGTACCAAGAGACCCAGTACTTC. Translating it yields CASSREPGGGLYQETQYF.

This clone occurred a few times. The rearrangement links TRBV29-1 to TRBJ2-7, with 10 bases aligning to TRBD2. The CDR3 length is 13 residues. J was trimmed by 5 bases and V by 7 bases; bases with no gene match: 8. Germline V gene data show CDR1 as SQVTM and CDR2 as ANQGSEA. The CDR3 sequence: CSAASGRAHEQYF. The DNA for the CDR3 is TGCAGCGCCGCAAGCGGGAGGGCCCACGAGCAGTACTTC.

The chain combines TRBV7-9 with TRBJ1-4; TRBD1 aligns across 11 bases. CDR3 length: 16 residues. Germline V gene lookup returns CDR1 SEHNR and CDR2 FQNEAQ (reference sequence). V was pared by 1 base and J by 8 bases, with 6 bases of the junction left unmatched. This chain's CDR3 is CASSLGTGGAKEKLFF. The CDR3 nucleotides read TGTGCCAGCAGCTTAGGGACAGGGGGCGCGAAGGAAAAACTGTTTTTT. Drawing the rest from reference TRBV7-9 and TRBJ1-4, the complete variable domain is DTGVSQNPRHKITKRGQNVTFRCDPISEHNRLYWYRQTLGQGPEFLTYFQNEAQLEKSRLLSDRFSAERPKGSFSTLEIQRTEQGDSAMYLCASSLGTGGAKEKLFFGSGTQLSVL.

This clone was recorded only once. The CDR3: CASSYGGRDEQFF. DNA of the CDR3: TGTGCCAGCAGTTACGGCGGGAGGGATGAGCAGTTCTTC. This chain connects TRBV6-2 or TRBV6-3 to TRBJ2-1; TRBD2 aligns across 9 bases. Per germline, CDR1 MNHEY and CDR2 SVGEGT. The J segment lost 8 bases and the V segment lost 2 bases, leaving 1 base of the junction unmatched. This CDR3 is built from 13 residues.

V is TRBV9 and J is TRBJ2-5; D might be TRBD1 (6 bases). The CDR3 consists of 14 residues. CDR1 SGDLS and CDR2 YYNGEE come from the germline V gene. V was cut by 3 bases and J by 0 bases, with 9 bases left in between. CDR3 in amino acids: CASSDGTNQETQYF. The CDR3 DNA is TGTGCCAGCAGCGACGGGACAAACCAAGAGACCCAGTACTTC.

This chain joins TRBV2 and TRBJ2-1; 13 nucleotides line up with TRBD2. The V segment lost 8 bases and the J segment 2 bases; nucleotides outside the gene matches: 3. The CDR3 is 15 residues long. CDR1 and CDR2 (germline): SNHLY, FYNNEI. CDR3 amino acids: CASGGTSGAYNEQFF. CDR3 DNA sequence: TGTGCCAGCGGCGGGACTAGCGGGGCCTACAATGAGCAGTTCTTC.

The chain combines TRBV19 with TRBJ1-2, with TRBD1 matching 7 bases. The ends lost 10 bases at V and 4 bases at J; junction bases unmatched: 9. This CDR3 has 13 residues. In germline, CDR1 is LNHDA, CDR2 SQIVND (reference sequence). The CDR3 protein is CATHPGDSYGYTF. The CDR3 DNA is TGTGCCACCCACCCGGGGGACAGCTATGGCTACACCTTC. Based on the CDR3 plus reference TRBV19 and TRBJ1-2, the full variable domain is DGGITQSPKYLFRKEGQNVTLSCEQNLNHDAMYWYRQDPGQGLRLIYYSQIVNDFQKGDIAEGYSVSREKKESFPLTVTSAQKNPTAFYLCATHPGDSYGYTFGSGTRLTVV.

The V gene is TRBV7-9, the J gene TRBJ2-7; 14 positions match TRBD2. Germline V CDR1 and CDR2: SEHNR, FQNEAQ (reference sequence). V lost 6 bases to trimming and J lost 3 bases; unmatched junction nucleotides: 7. CDR3 size: 16 residues. In DNA, the CDR3 is TGTGCCAGCAGACGACCCGGGACTAGCGGGAGCTACGAGCAGTACTTC. It is translated as CASRRPGTSGSYEQYF. The full variable domain, completed using reference TRBV7-9 and TRBJ2-7, is DTGVSQNPRHKITKRGQNVTFRCDPISEHNRLYWYRQTLGQGPEFLTYFQNEAQLEKSRLLSDRFSAERPKGSFSTLEIQRTEQGDSAMYLCASRRPGTSGSYEQYFGPGTRLTVT.

This clone occurred once. The chain recombines TRBV6-5 with TRBJ1-2; D is perhaps TRBD1 (5 bases). Trimming stripped 6 bases from V and 7 bases from J, with 21 bases between. Germline values: CDR1 MNHEY, CDR2 SVGAGI. The CDR3 extends over 15 amino acids. The CDR3 here is CASRPRQNPPLGYTF. CDR3 nucleotide sequence: TGTGCCAGCAGACCCAGACAGAATCCCCCCCTTGGCTACACCTTC.

A single count supports this clone. The V gene is TRBV2, the J gene TRBJ1-2; tentatively, D is TRBD1 (6 bases). This CDR3 is built from 12 residues. V was cut by 11 bases and J by 2 bases, with 12 bases left in between. Germline CDR1 and CDR2: SNHLY and FYNNEI. CDR3 in DNA: TGTGCCCGCGAAGACAGGAACTATGGCTACACCTTC. This sequence encodes CAREDRNYGYTF. The entire variable domain, with the rest obtained from reference TRBV2 and TRBJ1-2, is as follows: EPEVTQTPSHQVTQMGQEVILRCVPISNHLYFYWYRQILGQKVEFLVSFYNNEISEKSEIFDDQFSVERPDGSNFTLKIRSTKLEDSAMYFCAREDRNYGYTFGSGTRLTVV.